These 21 T cell receptor beta chains were sequenced from one sample in a study of shared clonotypes between healthy human individuals. The protocol was immunoSEQ multiplex PCR, while the TCRdb copy is restricted to in-frame clones and leaves out a portion. The sample yields about 2,500,000 clones, more than 90% seen once. The sequenced sample consisted of naive CD4+ T cells sorted from blood. Subset: CD45RA+ positively selected. These receptors were obtained from a man between 18 and 29 years old in good health.

The chain links TRBV6-6 to TRBJ1-2; TRBD1 might be the D (6 bases). With 6 bases removed from V and 3 bases from J, the gap between germline ends came to 14 bases. CDR1 and CDR2 from the germline V gene are MNHNY and SVGAGI (reference sequence). The CDR3 contains 14 residues. The CDR3 region is CASSSGGLHYGYTF. The CDR3 DNA reads as TGTGCCAGCAGCTCGGGGGGCCTCCACTATGGCTACACCTTC.

The rearrangement uses TRBV30 and TRBJ2-2; the D gene could be TRBD1 or TRBD2 (5 bases each). The CDR3 totals 17 residues. CDR1 GTSNPN and CDR2 SVGIG come from the germline V gene (reference sequence). Trimming removed 5 bases at V and 2 bases at J, with 21 bases between. CDR3 protein: CAWGGTDFFLNTGELFF. The CDR3 DNA sequence: TGTGCCTGGGGTGGGACGGACTTTTTCCTAAACACCGGGGAGCTGTTTTTT.

The gene calls are TRBV7-9 and TRBJ2-7, with TRBD2 as a possible D gene (6 bases). The CDR3 totals 14 residues. Germline V gene data show CDR1 as SEHNR and CDR2 as FQNEAQ (reference sequence). V lost 4 bases and J 4 bases, leaving 14 bases between the germline ends. CDR3 loop: CASSSPGALYEQYF. In DNA form, the CDR3 reads TGTGCCAGCAGCTCTCCGGGAGCTCTTTACGAGCAGTACTTC.

The chain recombines TRBV29-1 with TRBJ2-3; D assignment may be TRBD1 or TRBD2 (5 bases each). The CDR3 spans 14 residues. CDR1 SQVTM and CDR2 ANQGSEA come from the germline V gene. Between the trimmed V and J ends, which lost 6 bases and 4 bases, there was a span of 17 bases. CDR3: CSVGKLGTADTQYF. The CDR3, as DNA: TGCAGCGTCGGAAAACTAGGGACGGCAGATACGCAGTATTTT.

The V gene is TRBV29-1, the J gene TRBJ1-5, with 7 nucleotides matching TRBD1. The CDR3 sequence is 13 residues long. With 4 bases clipped from V and 3 bases from J, the junction kept 3 bases outside the gene matches. Germline assignment: CDR1 SQVTM and CDR2 ANQGSEA. The CDR3 DNA reads as TGCAGCGTTGGACAGGGAGACAATCAGCCCCAGCATTTT. It yields the protein CSVGQGDNQPQHF.

The chain uses TRBV29-1 and TRBJ1-2, with D perhaps TRBD1 (5 bases). CDR1 SQVTM and CDR2 ANQGSEA come from the germline V gene. This CDR3 has 14 residues. V lost 3 bases to trimming and J lost 4 bases, with 15 bases between them. The CDR3 bases are TGCAGCGTTGAGGAGACAGCCGCGGGCTATGGCTACACCTTC. Translating gives CSVEETAAGYGYTF.

The V call is TRBV5-1, the J call TRBJ2-5; D may be TRBD2 (6 bases). V was clipped by 5 bases and J by 1 base, with 18 bases between them. In germline, CDR1 is SGHRS, CDR2 YFSETQ. CDR3 length equals 16 residues. The CDR3 nucleotides are TGCGCCAGCAGTTCCAGACTAGAAACCATCCAAGAGACCCAGTACTTC. It translates to CASSSRLETIQETQYF.

In the case of this clone: Other DNA sequences of this sample code for an identical CDR3. The chain has TRBV30 and TRBJ2-6; maybe TRBD1 (6 bases). The CDR3 is 15 amino acids. The ends were cut back, 0 bases at V and 2 bases at J, with 8 bases in the middle. Germline V gene data show CDR1 as GTSNPN and CDR2 as SVGIG (reference sequence). The CDR3 here is CAWSVGGAGANVLTF. The CDR3 DNA sequence: TGTGCCTGGAGTGTAGGGGGAGCTGGGGCCAACGTCCTGACTTTC.

As to this clone: The same CDR3 can be traced to other DNA sequences in this sample. The chain has TRBV28 and TRBJ1-2; no reliable D call. Germline V gene sequence: CDR1 MDHEN, CDR2 SYDVKM. V lost 6 bases, J lost 2 bases, and 4 bases lay in between. The CDR3 spans 11 residues. Written as DNA, the CDR3 is TGTGCCAGCAGGGGGAACTATGGCTACACCTTC. Its protein product is CASRGNYGYTF.

The J gene is TRBJ2-1, the V gene TRBV7-3; TRBD1 or TRBD2 may be the D gene (5 bases each). V gave up 2 bases and J gave up 5 bases, with 13 bases separating them. From germline, CDR1 is SGHTA and CDR2 FQGTGA. The CDR3 extends over 15 amino acids. CDR3 residues: CASSLGLPGHNEQFF. The DNA of the CDR3 is TGTGCCAGCAGCTTAGGGCTGCCGGGACACAATGAGCAGTTCTTC.

Notes on this clone: At one boundary the junction diverges from the germline segment, which might be a read error. The CDR3 DNA follows: TGCAGCGTTGAAGATCCCCGGACAGGTTGCCCCCCATGCTTC. Translating it yields CSVEDPRTGCPPCF. The rearrangement links TRBV29-1 to TRBJ2-7; 7 bases are shared with TRBD1. This CDR3 is 14 amino acids long. Germline V CDR1 and CDR2: SQVTM, ANQGSEA.

V gene TRBV30 combines with J gene TRBJ2-7; weak D call: TRBD2 (6 bases). Germline lookup yields CDR1 GTSNPN and CDR2 SVGIG (reference sequence). This CDR3 is built from 14 residues. V lost 5 bases to trimming and J lost 1 base, with 15 bases between them. CDR3 in DNA: TGTGCCTGGGGAGGGGTAACGGTTTCCTACGAGCAGTACTTC. Translation: CAWGGVTVSYEQYF.

This clone has a single count. J is TRBJ1-1 and V is TRBV10-3; D is ambiguous. Trimming took 0 bases from V and 6 from J, leaving 8 bases between them. The germline gives CDR1 ENHRY, CDR2 SYGVKD. The CDR3 runs 13 residues. The DNA for the CDR3 is TGTGCCATCAGTGAGTCGTATCTTTCTGAAGCTTTCTTT. This encodes CAISESYLSEAFF.

The V gene is TRBV6-6, the J gene TRBJ1-4, with 9 bases matching TRBD1. V gave up 4 bases and J gave up 8 bases; unmatched junction bases: 8. The CDR3 is 15 amino acids. Germline V gene data show CDR1 as MNHNY and CDR2 as SVGAGI (reference sequence). The CDR3 sequence is CASSSIGQGREKLFF. The DNA of the CDR3 is TGTGCCAGCAGTTCTATCGGACAGGGGAGGGAAAAACTGTTTTTT.

Note on this clone: Within the sample, other DNA sequences also encode this same CDR3. The chain uses TRBV5-1 and TRBJ2-7; a possible D gene is TRBD1 (5 bases). The germline gives CDR1 SGHRS, CDR2 YFSETQ. The CDR3 has 15 residues. V was cut by 0 bases and J by 2 bases, with 12 bases left in between. The CDR3 is CASSLAQGLAYEQYF. The CDR3, as DNA: TGCGCCAGCAGCTTGGCCCAGGGCCTAGCCTACGAGCAGTACTTC.

The J gene is TRBJ2-5, the V gene TRBV7-9; weak D call: TRBD1 (5 bases). Gene TRBJ2-7 matches the end of the DNA better, so the J call may be wrong. Germline CDR1 SEHNR, CDR2 FQNEAQ (reference sequence). The CDR3 is 14 amino acids. This CDR3 reads CASSARQRSYEQYF. The CDR3 region has the DNA TGTGCCAGCAGCGCACGACAGAGATCCTACGAGCAGTACTTC.

J is TRBJ2-2 and V is TRBV28, with 8 bases fitting TRBD1. This CDR3 has 15 amino acids. Trimming at V came to 7 bases and at J to 1 base, leaving 5 bases not matched to a gene. Germline V CDR1 and CDR2: MDHEN, SYDVKM. CDR3 residues: CASNHRGRNTGELFF. The CDR3 DNA follows: TGTGCCAGCAATCACAGGGGGAGGAACACCGGGGAGCTGTTTTTT.

This rearrangement joins TRBV7-8 to TRBJ2-1; 11 nucleotides align to TRBD2. Trimming at V came to 0 bases and at J to 7 bases, leaving 20 bases not matched to a gene. Germline CDR1 SGHVS, CDR2 FQNEAQ. The CDR3 is 21 amino acids. Here the CDR3 reads CASSLAFMGGTSGRDGNEQFF. The CDR3 DNA sequence: TGTGCCAGCAGCTTAGCTTTTATGGGGGGCACTAGCGGGAGAGACGGGAATGAGCAGTTCTTC.

This clone was found once. The chain is built from TRBV15 and TRBJ2-7, with D perhaps matching TRBD2 (6 bases). This CDR3 spans 14 amino acids. V gave up 5 bases and J gave up 5 bases, with 16 bases separating them. Germline values: CDR1 LNHNV, CDR2 YYDKDF (reference sequence). In DNA, the CDR3 is TGTGCCACCAGCGCTCAAGGAGGGAAGCACGAGCAGTACTTC. This codes for CATSAQGGKHEQYF.

The chain uses TRBV5-1 and TRBJ1-1, with no clear D. CDR1 is SGHRS and CDR2 is YFSETQ in the germline V gene. Deletions cut 2 bases from V and 3 bases from J, with 17 bases between. There are 16 residues in the CDR3. DNA of the CDR3: TGCGCCAGCAGCTTTCGGGAGTCGGGAGGTCACACTGAAGCTTTCTTT. Translating it yields CASSFRESGGHTEAFF.

This clone has a single count. The chain has TRBV27 and TRBJ2-1; D tentatively reads TRBD1 or TRBD2 (6 bases each). The CDR3 is made up of 15 amino acids. The V end was cut by 5 bases, the J end by 6 bases, with 17 bases between. Germline values: CDR1 MNHEY, CDR2 SMNVEV (reference sequence). The DNA of the CDR3 is TGTGCCAGCAGTCCCCGGTGGGGGGCTGCCAATGAGCAGTTCTTC. It specifies CASSPRWGAANEQFF.